This T cell receptor beta chain comes out of a study of T cell responses to AZD1222 COVID-19 vaccine. Findings and limits, study-wide: There were repertoire samples only from the period after the peak T cell response. Spike was spanned by vaccine-associated CD4 TCRs, with dominance at 160-218 and 743-854. In the spike-specific TCR repertoire, nearly half reportedly target unmutated variant regions.

Sequenced by immunoSEQ multiplex PCR; TCRdb stores in-frame clones only, minus some. The sample holds 150,000 to 200,000 clones, over 75% seen once. Remarks on this clone: Antigen: not known.

Trimming shortened V by 6 bases and J by 8 bases, and 11 bases separated the two germline ends. The CDR3 contains 11 residues. The germline V gene encodes CDR1 SNHLY and CDR2 FYNNEI. The sequencing used peripheral blood, collected on day 0 of AZD1222 vaccination. The sequence came from an adult in good health. This sequence joins TRBV2 and TRBJ2-7; D may be TRBD1 or TRBD2 (5 bases each). CDR3 region: CASSFQGQQYF. DNA of the CDR3: TGTGCCAGCAGCTTCCAGGGACAGCAGTACTTC.